These T cell receptor beta chains were read from a single sample in a study of OX40 agonist ivuxolimab in advanced cancers. This table comes from immunoSEQ multiplex PCR, and its TCRdb copy is limited to in-frame clones, with some not included. The table lists roughly 24,000 clones, 75% to 90% of them singletons, with approximately 35% in the top ten. The sequencing here drew on CD4+ or CD8+ T cells sorted from blood, taken in a trial of the OX40 agonist ivuxolimab. The receptors were gathered from an adult with an advanced solid tumor such as melanoma, head and neck, liver or kidney cancer. CDR3s include the opening cysteine and the closing phenylalanine or tryptophan.

j_call,v_call,cdr3_aa
TRBJ2-7,TRBV4-1,CASSQRETGGLYEQYF
TRBJ2-3,TRBV2,CASIRLAEALTDTQYF
TRBJ2-2,TRBV5-1,CASSSGQLTGELFF
TRBJ1-1,TRBV9,CASSIWDGLNTEAFF
TRBJ2-7,TRBV5-8,CASSLTVYEQYF
TRBJ2-7,TRBV4-3,CASSQLGGDRGTYEQYF
TRBJ2-5,TRBV7-9,CASRRGDREETQYF
TRBJ2-7,TRBV4-1,CASSQGPGTGLYEQYF
TRBJ1-3,TRBV9,CASSPGSPLSGNTIYF
TRBJ2-2,TRBV11-3,CASSLDLDGELFF
TRBJ2-1,TRBV12-5,CASGLAPNEQFF
TRBJ1-5,TRBV6-5,CASSYGQGSQPQHF
TRBJ2-1,TRBV11-3,CASSRGVSQKDLNEQFF
TRBJ1-6,TRBV27,CASSSSGTYSPLHF
TRBJ2-7,TRBV7-8,CASSPYPDRVGYEQYF
TRBJ1-5,TRBV27,CASSLYPGFYQPQHF
TRBJ2-1,TRBV9,CASSVGYNEQFF
TRBJ2-7,TRBV5-5,CASSSTPGTGLYEQYF
TRBJ2-1,TRBV5-4,CASSLGPLAGTLTFF
TRBJ2-1,TRBV6-6,CASRGGKGDNEQFF
TRBJ2-7,TRBV4-3,CASSQDVGVKRSYEQYF
TRBJ2-3,TRBV5-1,CASSLAGGPLDTQYF
TRBJ2-3,TRBV13,CASSPPRVQGDTQYF